This entry lists 15 T cell receptor beta chains sequenced from one sample in a study of cytomegalovirus exposure and HLA in healthy donors. A multiplex PCR was run with 60 Vbeta primers and 13 Jbeta primers. Profiled with immunoSEQ multiplex PCR; TCRdb holds only in-frame clones, not every one. The data hold around 70,000 clones, with about 78% observed a single time. The sample consisted of PBMCs. The receptors stem from a girl between 10 and 17 years old in good health and CMV-seropositive.

This CDR3 reads CASSMLGQGRTDTQYF. CDR3 DNA: TGTGCCAGCAGTATGCTTGGACAAGGGCGCACAGATACGCAGTATTTT. This sequence joins TRBV28 and TRBJ2-3; a possible D gene is TRBD1 (5 bases). Trimming left V 5 bases short and J 1 base short, with 16 bases between. This CDR3 has 16 amino acids. CDR1 is MDHEN and CDR2 is SYDVKM in the germline V gene.

This rearrangement joins TRBV7-8 to TRBJ1-5, with D unresolved. The CDR3 consists of 13 residues. Per the germline V gene, CDR1 is SGHVS and CDR2 is FQNEAQ. V was pared by 3 bases and J by 3 bases, with 6 bases between. CDR3 in amino acids: CASSLLVNQPQHF. CDR3 DNA sequence: TGTGCCAGCAGCTTGTTAGTCAATCAGCCCCAGCATTTT.

The chain links TRBV2 to TRBJ2-7; 9 positions match TRBD1. CDR1 is SNHLY and CDR2 is FYNNEI in the germline V gene. The length of the CDR3 is 14 residues. V dropped 1 base and J dropped 7; count of bases not matched to a gene: 5. The CDR3 DNA follows: TGTGCCAGCAGTGAAGGGACAGGGGAGGTGGAGCAGTACTTC. Its translation: CASSEGTGEVEQYF.

The chain employs TRBV21-1 and TRBJ1-3; whether TRBD1, the table's D call, matches the DNA was not checked. TRBV21-1 is an annotated pseudogene. CDR3 size: 13 residues. CDR3 residues: CASHTGPGNTIYF. The CDR3 nucleotides read TGTGCCAGCCACACAGGGCCTGGAAACACCATATATTTT.

The rearrangement links TRBV10-2 to TRBJ1-2; a possible D gene is TRBD1 (6 bases). Germline V CDR1 and CDR2: WSHSY, SAAADI. This CDR3 has 16 amino acids. V lost 3 bases and J lost 0, with 14 bases in between. In nucleotides, the CDR3 is TGCGCCAGCAGTGAACTAGACAGGCAAGCTAACTATGGCTACACCTTC. Amino acids: CASSELDRQANYGYTF.

The gene calls are TRBV5-4 and TRBJ2-7; D is possibly TRBD1 (6 bases). Germline CDR1 SGHNT, CDR2 YYREEE (reference sequence). This CDR3 has 13 residues. Trimming took 3 bases from V and 6 from J, leaving 13 bases between them. The CDR3 region has the DNA TGTGCCAGCAGCTCCAACAGGGTTACCGAGCAGTACTTC. It encodes CASSSNRVTEQYF.

J is TRBJ2-5 and V is TRBV27; TRBD2 is a possible D gene (6 bases). This CDR3 is 13 amino acids long. V was clipped by 8 bases and J by 4 bases, with 14 bases between them. Looked up from germline, CDR1 is MNHEY and CDR2 is SMNVEV (reference sequence). The CDR3 nucleotides read TGTGCCAGCGGCGGGGCGGCGGGAGAGACCCAGTACTTC. Protein product: CASGGAAGETQYF.

The J gene is TRBJ2-4, the V gene TRBV30; no reliable D call. Germline lookup yields CDR1 GTSNPN and CDR2 SVGIG (reference sequence). Trimming removed 0 bases from V and 9 bases from J, with 12 bases in between. CDR3 size: 13 residues. CDR3 loop: CAWSVLPRGIQYF. In nucleotides, the CDR3 is TGTGCCTGGAGTGTTCTCCCCAGAGGCATTCAGTACTTC.

The J gene is TRBJ2-1, the V gene TRBV29-1, with 10 positions matching TRBD1. Looked up from germline, CDR1 is SQVTM and CDR2 is ANQGSEA. The CDR3 runs to 13 residues. V lost 3 bases and J lost 8; bases outside the gene matches: 4. The CDR3 DNA reads as TGCAGCGTTGAGGGGACAGGGGTCTATGAGCAGTTCTTC. Its translation is CSVEGTGVYEQFF.

The chain employs TRBV10-3 and TRBJ1-1; 7 bases map to TRBD1. After removal of 5 bases from V and 1 base from J, the junction contained 10 bases not matched to a gene. The CDR3 runs 16 residues. Germline CDR1 is ENHRY and CDR2 is SYGVKD. The CDR3 nucleotides read TGTGCCATCAGTAGTTCCGACAGGGATCGGAACACTGAAGCTTTCTTT. It encodes CAISSSDRDRNTEAFF.

The J gene is TRBJ1-6, the V gene TRBV27; 7 bases are shared with TRBD1. Germline CDR1 MNHEY, CDR2 SMNVEV (reference sequence). CDR3 size: 14 residues. Trimming removed 4 bases from V and 10 bases from J; junction bases left unmatched: 7. CDR3 sequence (DNA): TGTGCCAGCAGTTCCCGACAGGGAAAATCACCCCTCCACTTT. Translated, it gives CASSSRQGKSPLHF.

This clone showed up just a few times. V gene TRBV28 combines with J gene TRBJ2-7, with a possible D match to TRBD1 (5 bases). Trimming removed 7 bases from V and 2 bases from J, with 9 bases in between. Per germline, CDR1 MDHEN and CDR2 SYDVKM. CDR3 size: 12 residues. The CDR3 region is CASTRTTYEQYF. The CDR3 DNA sequence: TGTGCCAGCACTAGGACAACCTACGAGCAGTACTTC.

This clone is a singleton in its sample. The chain is built from TRBV6-5 and TRBJ2-1, with 7 positions matching TRBD2. Germline lookup yields CDR1 MNHEY and CDR2 SVGAGI. V shed 6 bases and J 4 bases; nucleotides not matched to a gene: 6. The CDR3 sequence is 14 residues long. This CDR3 reads CASSRAGTYNEQFF. The CDR3 bases are TGTGCCAGCAGCCGAGCGGGGACGTACAATGAGCAGTTCTTC.

The gene calls are TRBV4-2 and TRBJ2-5; 10 bases align to TRBD2. Germline CDR1 is LGHNA and CDR2 is YNFKEQ. The CDR3 consists of 15 residues. V gave up 5 bases and J gave up 1 base; unmatched junction bases: 4. The CDR3 DNA sequence: TGTGCCAGCAGCGTAAGCGGGGGGGCCCAAGAGACCCAGTACTTC. Amino acids: CASSVSGGAQETQYF.

This chain joins TRBV15 and TRBJ2-5; D may be TRBD2 (5 bases). The germline V and J ends were trimmed by 3 bases and 0 bases, with 11 bases remaining between them. This CDR3 has 15 amino acids. CDR1 is LNHNV and CDR2 is YYDKDF in the germline V gene (reference sequence). The CDR3, as DNA: TGTGCCACCAGCAGGGCTCGAGGGTACCAAGAGACCCAGTACTTC. It encodes CATSRARGYQETQYF.